Listed below are T cell receptor beta chains from one sample, sequenced in a study of glioma-infiltrating T cells. TCRdb passed the multiplex PCR reads through MiXCR, listing each CDR3 protein once. The sample lists some 160,000 distinct CDR3 sequences; around 40% were seen once. The source material was glioma tissue, nonneoplastic brain tissue, or PBMCs (not recorded which). The receptors stem from a human donor with low-grade glioma or glioblastoma, undergoing nonglioma brain surgery, or in good health (not recorded which). Both conserved end residues are part of each CDR3. D genes are given only for firm matches. Clone size is shown for a subset of rows, as once, few, many or a class of expanded clone.

.,many,TRBV27,TRBJ2-7,TGTGCCAGCAGTTTAACCGGGATGACGAGCTCCTACGAGCAGTACTTC,CASSLTGMTSSYEQYF
.,many,TRBV20-1,TRBJ2-7,TGCAGTGCCCCCAACGACAACGATCCCTCCTACGAGCAGTACTTC,CSAPNDNDPSYEQYF
TRBD1,.,TRBV20-1,TRBJ2-5,TGCAGTGCTCGGACAGGGGAGCAAGAGACACAGTACTTC,CSARTGEQETQYF
.,few,TRBV12-3/TRBV12-4,TRBJ1-2,TGTGCCAGCAGTTTCGCAGAGAACTATGGCTACACCTTC,CASSFAENYGYTF
.,once,TRBV4-3,TRBJ1-2,TGCGCCAGCAGCCAAGATTCAGGAGGGGTATACGGCTACACCTTC,CASSQDSGGVYGYTF
.,few,TRBV12-3/TRBV12-4,TRBJ2-7,TGTGCCAGCAGTTTGACTCCCCACGAGCAGTACTTC,CASSLTPHEQYF
TRBD2,few,TRBV6-1,TRBJ2-3,TGTGCCAGCAGAGGACTAGCGCAAAACACAGATACGCAGTATTTT,CASRGLAQNTDTQYF
TRBD2,.,TRBV27,TRBJ2-5,TGTGCCAGCAGTTCGAACAGGCCCTATAGCGGGAGGGCCCGAGAGACCCAGTACTTC,CASSSNRPYSGRARETQYF
.,once,TRBV2,TRBJ1-5,TGTGCCAGCACCGACAGGTATAGTCAGCCCCAGCATTTT,CASTDRYSQPQHF
TRBD1,few,TRBV19,TRBJ1-2,TGTGCCACTTCCGGGACAGGGGGCATTGGCTACACCTTC,CATSGTGGIGYTF
.,many,TRBV28,TRBJ2-1,TGTGCCAGCAGCCGCACCGGGACTTGGAATGAGCAGTTCTTC,CASSRTGTWNEQFF
.,.,TRBV6-5,TRBJ2-7,TGTGCCAGCAGTTACGCTGGTGGGATTACGGGGGAGCCGTACTTC,CASSYAGGITGEPYF
.,.,TRBV29-1,TRBJ2-7,TGCAGCGGCCTGTCAGGGCCCTACGAGCAGTACTTC,CSGLSGPYEQYF
TRBD2,.,TRBV5-4,TRBJ2-5,TGTGCCAGCAGCTTCCGGGGACTAGCGAGCGGCGCTGAGACCCAGTACTTC,CASSFRGLASGAETQYF
TRBD2,.,TRBV12-3/TRBV12-4,TRBJ2-1,TGTGCCAGCAGTCCCCTGAGCGGGAAGACCTACAATGAGCAGTTCTTC,CASSPLSGKTYNEQFF
.,.,TRBV20-1,TRBJ2-1,TGCAGTTCTAGAATGAGTAATGAGCAGTTCTTC,CSSRMSNEQFF
.,many,TRBV27,TRBJ2-7,TGTGCCAGCAGTTTAAACCAGGCCTACGAGCAGTACTTC,CASSLNQAYEQYF
TRBD1,many,TRBV24-1,TRBJ2-3,TGTGCCACCAGTGATCGAGACAGGGGGAGTAGCACAGATACGCAGTATTTT,CATSDRDRGSSTDTQYF
.,few,TRBV7-9,TRBJ2-5,TGTGCCAGCAGCTTGTCTAGGGGTATGGAGACCCAGTACTTC,CASSLSRGMETQYF
TRBD1,few,TRBV7-6,TRBJ2-2,TGTGCCAGCAGCATACAGGGGGCCGACACCGGGGAGCTGTTTTTT,CASSIQGADTGELFF
.,many,TRBV25-1,TRBJ1-5,TGTGCCAGCAGTCTAGGGAAAGGGCCCCAGCATTTT,CASSLGKGPQHF
TRBD1,many,TRBV2,TRBJ1-5,TGTGCCAGCCGGACAGGGAATCAGCCCCAGCATTTT,CASRTGNQPQHF
TRBD1,.,TRBV12-3/TRBV12-4,TRBJ2-2,TGTGCCAGCACCCGGGACAGGGGGAAAGGGGAGCTGTTTTTT,CASTRDRGKGELFF
.,.,TRBV2,TRBJ2-3,TGTGCCAGCATGCAGCGGGGCACAGATACGCAGTATTTT,CASMQRGTDTQYF
TRBD2,few,TRBV2,TRBJ2-3,TGTGCCACAATTAGCGGGAGGGCGGCAGATACGCAGTATTTT,CATISGRAADTQYF
.,.,TRBV28,TRBJ2-5,TGTGCCAGCAGACACCCTAGAACGTCGGAGACCCAGTACTTC,CASRHPRTSETQYF
.,.,TRBV4-1,TRBJ1-6,TGCGCCAGCAGCCAAGATCGTGGGGCCCGCTCCTATAATTCACCCCTCCACTTT,CASSQDRGARSYNSPLHF
TRBD1,few,TRBV7-7,TRBJ2-5,TGTGCCAGCAGCTCGACCGCAGGGGGAGTCGAGACCCAGTACTTC,CASSSTAGGVETQYF